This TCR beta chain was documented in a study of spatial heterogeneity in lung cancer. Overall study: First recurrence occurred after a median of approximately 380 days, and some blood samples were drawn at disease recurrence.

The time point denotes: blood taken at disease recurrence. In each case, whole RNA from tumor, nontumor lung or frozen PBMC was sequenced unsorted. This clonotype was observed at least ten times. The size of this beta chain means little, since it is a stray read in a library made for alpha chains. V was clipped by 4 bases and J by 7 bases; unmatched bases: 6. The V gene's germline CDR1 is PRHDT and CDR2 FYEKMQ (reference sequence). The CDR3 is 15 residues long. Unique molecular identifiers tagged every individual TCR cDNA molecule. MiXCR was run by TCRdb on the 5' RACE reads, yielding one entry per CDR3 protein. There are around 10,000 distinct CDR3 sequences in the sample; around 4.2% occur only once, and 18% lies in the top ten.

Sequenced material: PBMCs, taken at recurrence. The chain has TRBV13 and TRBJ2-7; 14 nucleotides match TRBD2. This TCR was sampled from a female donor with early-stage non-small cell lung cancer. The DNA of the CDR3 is TGTGCCAGCAGCTCGCCGGGACTAGCGGGGGTAGAGCAGTACTTC. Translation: CASSSPGLAGVEQYF.